Sequencing of this TCR beta chain was carried out in a study of OX40 agonist ivuxolimab in advanced cancers. About the study: Patients took ivuxolimab, an agonistic anti-OX40 (CD134) antibody.

Trimming took 3 bases from V and 4 from J; bases not matched to a gene: 3. The CDR3 extends over 16 amino acids. Germline V gives CDR1 SGHRS, CDR2 YFSETQ. Broader study findings: Antigens targeted by the expanded peripheral T cells were not determined. Normalized expansion of T-cell clones was also low for some nonresponders. Mean expanded clone counts were higher in CD8+ than CD4+ T cells.

A remark on this clone: Its target is not known.

The assay was immunoSEQ multiplex PCR, and TCRdb's table has in-frame clones only and misses some. The sample lists about 86,000 clones, around nine tenths occurring once. This chain connects TRBV5-1 to TRBJ2-5, with 16 bases lining up with TRBD2. The source was CD4+ or CD8+ T cells sorted from blood, collected in a trial of the OX40 agonist ivuxolimab. The sequence was collected from an adult with an advanced solid tumor such as melanoma, head and neck, liver or kidney cancer. CDR3 coding DNA: TGCGCCAGCAGCTACGGGACTAGCGGGAGGGGAGAGACCCAGTACTTC. This codes for CASSYGTSGRGETQYF.